The rows below give T cell receptor beta chains drawn from one sample of a study of Graves' ophthalmopathy and Graves' hyperthyroidism. MiXCR, run by TCRdb on the multiplex PCR reads, gives a single entry per CDR3 protein. The table has 200,000 to 300,000 distinct CDR3 sequences, less than 55% seen once; the top ten hold approximately 44%. The source material was peripheral blood. These receptors were taken from an adult man with Graves' ophthalmopathy. Each CDR3 is given with its conserved first and last residue. The D gene is left open where the match is weak. Size is omitted from some rows. Given values are once, few, many or a class for expanded clones.

V gene: TRBV10-2
clone size: .
CDR3 length: 16
D gene: .
J gene: TRBJ1-2
CDR3 protein: CASSYRTIQGNYGYTF
CDR3 DNA: TGTGCCAGCAGTTACCGGACTATCCAGGGGAACTATGGCTACACCTTC

V gene: TRBV4-2
clone size: .
CDR3 length: 15
D gene: .
J gene: TRBJ2-7
CDR3 protein: CASSQGTQVSYEQYF
CDR3 DNA: TGTGCCAGCAGCCAGGGGACACAGGTCTCCTACGAGCAGTACTTC

V gene: TRBV5-1
clone size: .
CDR3 length: 15
D gene: .
J gene: TRBJ2-2
CDR3 protein: CASSLTALGAGELFF
CDR3 DNA: TGCGCCAGCAGCTTGACGGCCTTGGGGGCCGGGGAGCTGTTTTTT

V gene: TRBV3-1
clone size: .
CDR3 length: 15
D gene: .
J gene: TRBJ1-2
CDR3 protein: CASSTPSLEGGGYTF
CDR3 DNA: TGTGCCAGCAGTACCCCCTCTCTGGAGGGGGGCGGCTACACCTTC

V gene: TRBV7-2
clone size: .
CDR3 length: 15
D gene: TRBD1
J gene: TRBJ1-1
CDR3 protein: CASSPTRGPFTEAFF
CDR3 DNA: TGTGCCAGCAGCCCAACCAGGGGGCCCTTCACTGAAGCTTTCTTT

V gene: TRBV5-8
clone size: few
CDR3 length: 14
D gene: .
J gene: TRBJ1-5
CDR3 protein: CASSLDRAKQPQHF
CDR3 DNA: TGTGCCAGCAGCTTGGACAGGGCAAAGCAGCCCCAGCATTTT

V gene: TRBV20-1
clone size: .
CDR3 length: 15
D gene: .
J gene: TRBJ1-2
CDR3 protein: CSARDPRAKLYGYTF
CDR3 DNA: TGCAGTGCTAGAGATCCCCGAGCTAAGCTCTATGGCTACACCTTC

V gene: TRBV29-1
clone size: .
CDR3 length: 13
D gene: .
J gene: TRBJ2-2
CDR3 protein: CSVGGIRLGELFF
CDR3 DNA: TGCAGCGTCGGGGGAATTCGGCTCGGGGAGCTGTTTTTT

V gene: TRBV12-3/TRBV12-4
clone size: few
CDR3 length: 14
D gene: TRBD1
J gene: TRBJ1-2
CDR3 protein: CASRRQGENYGYTF
CDR3 DNA: TGTGCCAGCAGACGACAGGGTGAAAACTATGGCTACACCTTC

V gene: TRBV5-1
clone size: .
CDR3 length: 17
D gene: .
J gene: TRBJ2-7
CDR3 protein: CASARDWQASSSYEQYF
CDR3 DNA: TGCGCCAGCGCCAGGGATTGGCAGGCCTCGAGCTCCTACGAGCAGTACTTC

V gene: TRBV20-1
clone size: .
CDR3 length: 12
D gene: TRBD1
J gene: TRBJ2-7
CDR3 protein: CSVRQGYHEQYF
CDR3 DNA: TGCAGTGTTAGACAGGGTTACCACGAGCAGTACTTC

V gene: TRBV7-2
clone size: .
CDR3 length: 15
D gene: .
J gene: TRBJ1-4
CDR3 protein: CASSHQVGTNEKLFF
CDR3 DNA: TGTGCCAGCAGCCATCAAGTGGGTACTAATGAAAAACTGTTTTTT

V gene: TRBV7-8
clone size: few
CDR3 length: 14
D gene: .
J gene: TRBJ1-5
CDR3 protein: CASSLRGANQPQHF
CDR3 DNA: TGTGCCAGCAGCTTACGAGGAGCCAATCAGCCCCAGCATTTT

V gene: TRBV7-9
clone size: few
CDR3 length: 14
D gene: .
J gene: TRBJ2-7
CDR3 protein: CASSLSRFSYEQYF
CDR3 DNA: TGTGCCAGCAGCTTATCCCGGTTCTCCTACGAGCAGTACTTC

V gene: TRBV12-5
clone size: .
CDR3 length: 15
D gene: TRBD1
J gene: TRBJ1-5
CDR3 protein: CASSLQTGGFQPQHF
CDR3 DNA: TGTGCCAGCAGTTTACAGACAGGGGGTTTTCAGCCCCAGCATTTT

V gene: TRBV6-5
clone size: .
CDR3 length: 13
D gene: .
J gene: TRBJ1-1
CDR3 protein: CAGTRTVNTEAFF
CDR3 DNA: TGTGCCGGAACAAGGACGGTGAACACTGAAGCTTTCTTT

V gene: TRBV11-2
clone size: .
CDR3 length: 16
D gene: .
J gene: TRBJ1-3
CDR3 protein: CASSFDRPQTGNTIYF
CDR3 DNA: TGTGCCAGCAGCTTCGACAGGCCCCAGACTGGAAACACCATATATTTT

V gene: TRBV6-2/TRBV6-3
clone size: .
CDR3 length: 17
D gene: TRBD1
J gene: TRBJ1-5
CDR3 protein: CASSYSGQAISNQPQHF
CDR3 DNA: TGTGCCAGCAGTTACTCCGGACAGGCTATTAGCAATCAGCCCCAGCATTTT

V gene: TRBV29-1
clone size: .
CDR3 length: 14
D gene: .
J gene: TRBJ2-6
CDR3 protein: CSVEEGTGANVLTF
CDR3 DNA: TGCAGCGTTGAAGAGGGGACTGGGGCCAACGTCCTGACTTTC

V gene: TRBV7-2
clone size: few
CDR3 length: 14
D gene: .
J gene: TRBJ2-7
CDR3 protein: CASSLVGGGHEQYF
CDR3 DNA: TGTGCCAGCAGCTTAGTAGGGGGAGGCCACGAGCAGTACTTC

V gene: TRBV9
clone size: .
CDR3 length: 13
D gene: .
J gene: TRBJ1-2
CDR3 protein: CASSVLDSYGYTF
CDR3 DNA: TGTGCCAGCAGCGTACTAGACAGCTATGGCTACACCTTC

V gene: TRBV7-2
clone size: .
CDR3 length: 11
D gene: .
J gene: TRBJ2-5
CDR3 protein: CASSPFETQYF
CDR3 DNA: TGTGCCAGCAGCCCTTTTGAGACCCAGTACTTC

V gene: TRBV6-6
clone size: .
CDR3 length: 17
D gene: TRBD2
J gene: TRBJ2-7
CDR3 protein: CASSYSGSGGLGHEQYF
CDR3 DNA: TGTGCCAGCAGTTACTCGGGTAGCGGGGGGTTGGGTCACGAGCAGTACTTC

V gene: TRBV7-9
clone size: few
CDR3 length: 16
D gene: TRBD1
J gene: TRBJ1-1
CDR3 protein: CASSPQGGSRNTEAFF
CDR3 DNA: TGTGCCAGCAGCCCTCAGGGGGGCTCTAGGAACACTGAAGCTTTCTTT

V gene: TRBV7-9
clone size: .
CDR3 length: 12
D gene: .
J gene: TRBJ2-7
CDR3 protein: CASSFEQDEQYF
CDR3 DNA: TGTGCCAGCAGCTTCGAACAGGACGAGCAGTACTTC

V gene: TRBV24-1
clone size: .
CDR3 length: 13
D gene: .
J gene: TRBJ1-2
CDR3 protein: CATSDGDSYGYTF
CDR3 DNA: TGTGCCACCAGTGATGGGGACTCCTATGGCTACACCTTC

V gene: TRBV11-3
clone size: .
CDR3 length: 13
D gene: .
J gene: TRBJ2-2
CDR3 protein: CASSSPRAGELFF
CDR3 DNA: TGTGCCAGCAGCTCCCCCCGGGCCGGGGAGCTGTTTTTT

V gene: TRBV5-6
clone size: few
CDR3 length: 16
D gene: TRBD1
J gene: TRBJ2-2
CDR3 protein: CASSGTTGGRTGELFF
CDR3 DNA: TGTGCCAGCAGCGGAACCACAGGGGGCAGGACCGGGGAGCTGTTTTTT

V gene: TRBV7-8
clone size: .
CDR3 length: 17
D gene: .
J gene: TRBJ2-2
CDR3 protein: CASSLAWGGSNTGELFF
CDR3 DNA: TGTGCCAGCAGCTTAGCGTGGGGAGGATCGAACACCGGGGAGCTGTTTTTT

V gene: TRBV12-3/TRBV12-4
clone size: few
CDR3 length: 15
D gene: .
J gene: TRBJ2-6
CDR3 protein: CASTPWGGGANVLTF
CDR3 DNA: TGTGCCAGCACTCCTTGGGGAGGTGGGGCCAACGTCCTGACTTTC

V gene: TRBV7-2
clone size: .
CDR3 length: 17
D gene: .
J gene: TRBJ2-6
CDR3 protein: CASGLRQVGSGANVLTF
CDR3 DNA: TGTGCCAGCGGCCTACGACAGGTGGGCTCTGGGGCCAACGTCCTGACTTTC

V gene: TRBV20-1
clone size: few
CDR3 length: 13
D gene: .
J gene: TRBJ2-5
CDR3 protein: CSASVTGQETQYF
CDR3 DNA: TGCAGTGCTAGCGTCACAGGGCAAGAGACCCAGTACTTC

V gene: TRBV29-1
clone size: many
CDR3 length: 11
D gene: .
J gene: TRBJ2-5
CDR3 protein: CSGGGGETQYF
CDR3 DNA: TGCAGCGGGGGAGGGGGAGAGACCCAGTACTTC

V gene: TRBV6-1
clone size: few
CDR3 length: 15
D gene: .
J gene: TRBJ1-2
CDR3 protein: CASTERTDNQGGYTF
CDR3 DNA: TGTGCCAGCACAGAAAGGACAGACAACCAAGGGGGCTACACCTTC

V gene: TRBV7-8
clone size: .
CDR3 length: 15
D gene: TRBD2
J gene: TRBJ2-5
CDR3 protein: CASSRVGRETETQYF
CDR3 DNA: TGTGCCAGCAGCCGGGTAGGGCGGGAGACAGAGACCCAGTACTTC

V gene: TRBV29-1
clone size: .
CDR3 length: 13
D gene: .
J gene: TRBJ2-1
CDR3 protein: CSVQEGWDNEQFF
CDR3 DNA: TGCAGCGTTCAGGAGGGGTGGGACAATGAGCAGTTCTTC

V gene: TRBV2
clone size: .
CDR3 length: 15
D gene: .
J gene: TRBJ1-5
CDR3 protein: CASRQGPNSNQPQHF
CDR3 DNA: TGTGCCAGCAGGCAGGGGCCTAATAGCAATCAGCCCCAGCATTTT

V gene: TRBV19
clone size: few
CDR3 length: 13
D gene: .
J gene: TRBJ1-1
CDR3 protein: CASRPSLVTEAFF
CDR3 DNA: TGTGCCAGTAGGCCTAGCCTCGTCACTGAAGCTTTCTTT

V gene: TRBV5-1
clone size: .
CDR3 length: 17
D gene: TRBD2
J gene: TRBJ2-5
CDR3 protein: CASSLGTVAGVSETQYF
CDR3 DNA: TGCGCCAGCAGCTTGGGAACCGTCGCGGGGGTGTCAGAGACCCAGTACTTC

V gene: TRBV20-1
clone size: few
CDR3 length: 15
D gene: .
J gene: TRBJ2-5
CDR3 protein: CSARDFTSPQETQYF
CDR3 DNA: TGCAGTGCTAGAGATTTCACTAGCCCCCAAGAGACCCAGTACTTC

V gene: TRBV6-6
clone size: many
CDR3 length: 16
D gene: .
J gene: TRBJ2-5
CDR3 protein: CASSFVRGFGQETQYF
CDR3 DNA: TGTGCCAGCAGTTTCGTAAGGGGGTTCGGGCAAGAGACCCAGTACTTC

V gene: TRBV20-1
clone size: .
CDR3 length: 14
D gene: .
J gene: TRBJ1-3
CDR3 protein: CAQASGSSGNTIYF
CDR3 DNA: TGCGCGCAAGCGTCGGGGAGCTCTGGAAACACCATATATTTT